The clone carrying this T cell receptor beta chain was detected many times. Its antigen is not identified. RNA transcripts gave rise to amplified TCR beta CDR3 regions. During a first-round RT-PCR of the TCR CDR3, the HTBI primer set was used. TCRdb fed the multiplex PCR reads into MiXCR, producing one record per CDR3 protein. The sample lists about 640,000 distinct CDR3 sequences, less than 25% occurring once. These data come from a study of T cells in Graves' hyperthyroidism and ophthalmopathy. This CDR3 is 15 amino acids long. Germline V gene lookup returns CDR1 SGHVS and CDR2 FQNEAQ. Losses at the gene ends were 3 bases for V and 1 base for J; bases not matched to a gene: 4. Study findings and constraints: Expanded thyroid clonotypes (above 0.001) were mostly also found in blood.

Clinical symptoms, serum thyroxine, TRAb, thyroid ultrasound and orbital computed tomography established diagnosis. The receptor comes from a young man with Graves' ophthalmopathy. The sequenced material came from blood. The rearrangement joins TRBV7-8 to TRBJ2-3; TRBD2 matches at 7 bases. In nucleotides, the CDR3 is TGTGCCAGCAGCTTGGGGGGGGGACGCACAGATACGCAGTATTTT. Residues: CASSLGGGRTDTQYF.